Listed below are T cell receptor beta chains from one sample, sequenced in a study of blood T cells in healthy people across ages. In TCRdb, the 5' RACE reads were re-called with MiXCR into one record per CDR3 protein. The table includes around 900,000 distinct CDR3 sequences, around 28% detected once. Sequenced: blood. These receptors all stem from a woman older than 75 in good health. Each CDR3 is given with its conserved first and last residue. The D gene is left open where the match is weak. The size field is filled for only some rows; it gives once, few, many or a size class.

cdr3_aa: CASSSNRGLYGYTF; cdr3_nt: TGTGCCAGCAGCTCGAACAGGGGGCTCTATGGCTACACCTTC; clone_size: many; j_call: TRBJ1-2; v_call: TRBV7-2; d_call: TRBD1
cdr3_aa: CASSYSDLRFASSYEQYF; cdr3_nt: TGTGCCAGCAGTTACTCGGATCTTCGGTTCGCCAGCTCCTACGAGCAGTACTTC; clone_size: many; j_call: TRBJ2-7; v_call: TRBV6-5; d_call: .
cdr3_aa: CASSLPGGQETQYF; cdr3_nt: TGTGCCAGCAGTTTACCCGGGGGCCAAGAGACCCAGTACTTC; clone_size: many; j_call: TRBJ2-5; v_call: TRBV28; d_call: .
cdr3_aa: CASSDRQGPNYGYTF; cdr3_nt: TGCGCCAGCAGTGACCGGCAGGGGCCTAACTATGGCTACACCTTC; clone_size: many; j_call: TRBJ1-2; v_call: TRBV10-2; d_call: .
cdr3_aa: CASSRLRSSYNEQFF; cdr3_nt: TGTGCCAGCAGTCGATTAAGGAGCTCCTACAATGAGCAGTTCTTC; clone_size: many; j_call: TRBJ2-1; v_call: TRBV3-1; d_call: .
cdr3_aa: CASSYLGGAEAFF; cdr3_nt: TGTGCCAGCAGCTACTTGGGAGGGGCTGAAGCTTTCTTT; clone_size: few; j_call: TRBJ1-1; v_call: TRBV7-2; d_call: .
cdr3_aa: CASSYLGVSNYGYTF; cdr3_nt: TGTGCCAGCAGTTACCTAGGGGTGTCTAACTATGGCTACACCTTC; clone_size: many; j_call: TRBJ1-2; v_call: TRBV6-6; d_call: .
cdr3_aa: CASAPGPKLMNTEAFF; cdr3_nt: TGTGCCAGCGCGCCAGGGCCAAAATTGATGAACACTGAAGCTTTCTTT; clone_size: .; j_call: TRBJ1-1; v_call: TRBV9; d_call: .
cdr3_aa: CASSRQVYEQYF; cdr3_nt: TGTGCCAGCAGTAGACAGGTGTACGAGCAGTACTTC; clone_size: many; j_call: TRBJ2-7; v_call: TRBV6-1; d_call: .
cdr3_aa: CASSPGTGGAGETQYF; cdr3_nt: TGCGCCAGCAGCCCCGGGACAGGGGGCGCGGGTGAGACCCAGTACTTC; clone_size: many; j_call: TRBJ2-5; v_call: TRBV5-1; d_call: TRBD1
cdr3_aa: CASSQGFTGELFF; cdr3_nt: TGTGCCAGCAGCCAGGGGTTCACCGGGGAGCTGTTTTTT; clone_size: few; j_call: TRBJ2-2; v_call: TRBV7-9; d_call: .
cdr3_aa: CASKDGPLNSPLHF; cdr3_nt: TGTGCCAGTAAGGACGGGCCGCTTAATTCACCCCTCCACTTT; clone_size: .; j_call: TRBJ1-6; v_call: TRBV19; d_call: .
cdr3_aa: CASSLGQQPGAVDTQYF; cdr3_nt: TGTGCCAGCAGCTTGGGCCAGCAGCCGGGGGCAGTAGATACGCAGTATTTT; clone_size: many; j_call: TRBJ2-3; v_call: TRBV7-2; d_call: .
cdr3_aa: CSVLSGETSTDTQYF; cdr3_nt: TGCAGCGTCCTGAGCGGCGAGACTAGCACAGATACGCAGTATTTT; clone_size: .; j_call: TRBJ2-3; v_call: TRBV29-1; d_call: .
cdr3_aa: CASSAANRGGYGYTF; cdr3_nt: TGTGCCAGCAGTGCAGCCAACAGGGGCGGTTATGGCTACACCTTC; clone_size: few; j_call: TRBJ1-2; v_call: TRBV12-3/TRBV12-4; d_call: TRBD1
cdr3_aa: CASSVYVSGQQPQHF; cdr3_nt: TGTGCCAGCAGCGTTTATGTGTCAGGGCAACAGCCCCAGCATTTT; clone_size: .; j_call: TRBJ1-5; v_call: TRBV7-2; d_call: .
cdr3_aa: CASSPIAGGGNEQFF; cdr3_nt: TGTGCCAGCAGTCCCATAGCGGGGGGGGGAAATGAGCAGTTCTTC; clone_size: .; j_call: TRBJ2-1; v_call: TRBV7-9; d_call: TRBD2
cdr3_aa: CARGQTQYF; cdr3_nt: TGTGCCAGAGGCCAGACCCAGTACTTC; clone_size: .; j_call: TRBJ2-5; v_call: TRBV2; d_call: .
cdr3_aa: CAWRGTSGVDEQYF; cdr3_nt: TGTGCCTGGAGAGGGACTAGCGGGGTCGATGAGCAGTACTTC; clone_size: once; j_call: TRBJ2-5; v_call: TRBV30; d_call: TRBD2
cdr3_aa: CASSQDQGTLLVEQYF; cdr3_nt: TGCGCCAGCAGCCAAGATCAGGGGACACTATTAGTTGAGCAGTACTTC; clone_size: many; j_call: TRBJ2-7; v_call: TRBV4-3; d_call: .
cdr3_aa: CASSLAGSSEQFF; cdr3_nt: TGTGCCAGCAGCTTAGCCGGATCTAGTGAGCAGTTCTTC; clone_size: .; j_call: TRBJ2-1; v_call: TRBV7-7; d_call: .
cdr3_aa: CASGAGATIQETQYF; cdr3_nt: TGCGCCAGCGGGGCGGGGGCAACTATCCAAGAGACCCAGTACTTC; clone_size: many; j_call: TRBJ2-5; v_call: TRBV5-1; d_call: .
cdr3_aa: CSARADTTNTEAFF; cdr3_nt: TGCAGTGCTAGAGCCGACACCACGAACACTGAAGCTTTCTTT; clone_size: .; j_call: TRBJ1-1; v_call: TRBV20-1; d_call: .
cdr3_aa: CSASLRTGDSPLHF; cdr3_nt: TGCAGTGCTAGTCTCCGGACAGGGGATTCACCCCTCCACTTT; clone_size: few; j_call: TRBJ1-6; v_call: TRBV20-1; d_call: TRBD1
cdr3_aa: CSARRTEQFF; cdr3_nt: TGCAGTGCTAGAAGGACAGAGCAGTTCTTC; clone_size: many; j_call: TRBJ2-1; v_call: TRBV20-1; d_call: .
cdr3_aa: CASSRAPGLADTDTQYF; cdr3_nt: TGTGCCAGCAGTCGGGCTCCAGGGCTAGCGGACACAGATACGCAGTATTTT; clone_size: many; j_call: TRBJ2-3; v_call: TRBV6-2/TRBV6-3; d_call: TRBD2
cdr3_aa: CSATTGQNIQYF; cdr3_nt: TGCAGTGCGACGACAGGCCAGAACATTCAGTACTTC; clone_size: many; j_call: TRBJ2-4; v_call: TRBV20-1; d_call: .
cdr3_aa: CSAQAGPPAQYF; cdr3_nt: TGCAGTGCTCAGGCGGGGCCCCCGGCCCAGTACTTC; clone_size: many; j_call: TRBJ2-5; v_call: TRBV20-1; d_call: .
cdr3_aa: CASSLGTGETDTQYF; cdr3_nt: TGCGCCAGCAGCTTGGGGACAGGGGAGACAGATACGCAGTATTTT; clone_size: many; j_call: TRBJ2-3; v_call: TRBV5-1; d_call: TRBD1
cdr3_aa: CASSFGEGDNEQFF; cdr3_nt: TGTGCCAGCAGCTTCGGTGAGGGAGACAATGAGCAGTTCTTC; clone_size: many; j_call: TRBJ2-1; v_call: TRBV7-9; d_call: .
cdr3_aa: CASSQVGGGGYTF; cdr3_nt: TGCGCCAGCAGCCAAGTCGGAGGAGGAGGCTACACCTTC; clone_size: many; j_call: TRBJ1-2; v_call: TRBV4-3; d_call: .
cdr3_aa: CASSLIQGSNEQYF; cdr3_nt: TGTGCCAGCAGCTTGATCCAGGGTAGTAACGAGCAGTACTTC; clone_size: many; j_call: TRBJ2-7; v_call: TRBV5-5; d_call: .
cdr3_aa: CASSSGRPRKSDTQYF; cdr3_nt: TGTGCCAGCAGCTCGGGGAGGCCCCGCAAATCCGATACGCAGTATTTT; clone_size: many; j_call: TRBJ2-3; v_call: TRBV12-3/TRBV12-4; d_call: .
cdr3_aa: CSARGDGANNSPLHF; cdr3_nt: TGCAGTGCTAGAGGAGACGGAGCAAACAATTCACCCCTCCACTTT; clone_size: few; j_call: TRBJ1-6; v_call: TRBV20-1; d_call: .
cdr3_aa: CASSLSAGRRRYEQYF; cdr3_nt: TGTGCCAGCAGTTTATCGGCGGGGAGACGAAGGTACGAGCAGTACTTC; clone_size: few; j_call: TRBJ2-7; v_call: TRBV28; d_call: .
cdr3_aa: CAISDSGANVLTF; cdr3_nt: TGTGCCATCTCTGACTCTGGGGCCAACGTCCTGACTTTC; clone_size: .; j_call: TRBJ2-6; v_call: TRBV10-3; d_call: .
cdr3_aa: CASSEAGPAPGYGYTF; cdr3_nt: TGTGCCAGCAGTGAAGCAGGGCCAGCGCCCGGCTATGGCTACACCTTC; clone_size: many; j_call: TRBJ1-2; v_call: TRBV2; d_call: .
cdr3_aa: CASSQGTVGRIQYF; cdr3_nt: TGTGCCAGCAGCCAAGGGACAGTCGGTCGGATTCAGTACTTC; clone_size: .; j_call: TRBJ2-4; v_call: TRBV3-1; d_call: .
cdr3_aa: CASSSRLPTGELFF; cdr3_nt: TGTGCCAGCAGTTCCCGACTACCCACCGGGGAGCTGTTTTTT; clone_size: few; j_call: TRBJ2-2; v_call: TRBV12-3/TRBV12-4; d_call: .
cdr3_aa: CASSHGGGGREQYF; cdr3_nt: TGTGCCAGCAGTCATGGCGGTGGAGGAAGAGAGCAGTACTTC; clone_size: many; j_call: TRBJ2-5; v_call: TRBV28; d_call: .
cdr3_aa: CASSPSTGISTDTQYF; cdr3_nt: TGTGCCAGCAGCCCCTCAACAGGGATTAGCACAGATACGCAGTATTTT; clone_size: many; j_call: TRBJ2-3; v_call: TRBV6-2/TRBV6-3; d_call: .
cdr3_aa: CSVEGGTVYGGYTF; cdr3_nt: TGCAGCGTTGAAGGAGGGACAGTCTATGGTGGCTACACCTTC; clone_size: .; j_call: TRBJ1-2; v_call: TRBV29-1; d_call: TRBD1
cdr3_aa: CASTPRQGVRETQYF; cdr3_nt: TGTGCCAGCACCCCTAGGCAGGGGGTAAGAGAGACCCAGTACTTC; clone_size: many; j_call: TRBJ2-5; v_call: TRBV6-2/TRBV6-3; d_call: TRBD1
cdr3_aa: CASSLTWGQVEQFF; cdr3_nt: TGTGCCAGCAGCCTCACGTGGGGCCAAGTGGAGCAGTTCTTC; clone_size: many; j_call: TRBJ2-1; v_call: TRBV16; d_call: .
cdr3_aa: CASSPQDFGGYTF; cdr3_nt: TGTGCCAGCTCACCACAGGATTTTGGTGGCTACACCTTC; clone_size: many; j_call: TRBJ1-2; v_call: TRBV18; d_call: .
cdr3_aa: CASSPRASKGTDTQYF; cdr3_nt: TGTGCCAGCAGCCCACGCGCCTCCAAAGGGACAGATACGCAGTATTTT; clone_size: few; j_call: TRBJ2-3; v_call: TRBV14; d_call: .
cdr3_aa: CASGPEGRPNEKLFF; cdr3_nt: TGTGCCAGCGGACCGGAGGGCAGGCCTAATGAAAAACTGTTTTTT; clone_size: .; j_call: TRBJ1-4; v_call: TRBV6-2/TRBV6-3; d_call: .
cdr3_aa: CASRHRTTTNEKLFF; cdr3_nt: TGTGCCAGCAGACATCGGACTACAACTAATGAAAAACTGTTTTTT; clone_size: many; j_call: TRBJ1-4; v_call: TRBV6-2/TRBV6-3; d_call: .
cdr3_aa: CASSLRVNEQFF; cdr3_nt: TGTGCCAGCAGCTTAAGGGTTAATGAGCAGTTCTTC; clone_size: many; j_call: TRBJ2-1; v_call: TRBV7-2; d_call: .
cdr3_aa: CASSPRRLAGGYNEQFF; cdr3_nt: TGTGCCAGCTCACCCCGGAGACTAGCGGGGGGCTACAATGAGCAGTTCTTC; clone_size: few; j_call: TRBJ2-1; v_call: TRBV18; d_call: TRBD2
cdr3_aa: CASSPQDRHPYGYTF; cdr3_nt: TGTGCCAGCTCACCACAGGACAGACACCCCTATGGCTACACCTTC; clone_size: .; j_call: TRBJ1-2; v_call: TRBV18; d_call: .
cdr3_aa: CASSLELARGPEQYF; cdr3_nt: TGTGCCAGCAGCTTAGAACTAGCGAGGGGGCCCGAGCAGTACTTC; clone_size: few; j_call: TRBJ2-7; v_call: TRBV7-2; d_call: .
cdr3_aa: CASSLVDKSNEQFF; cdr3_nt: TGTGCCAGCAGCTTAGTCGATAAGTCCAATGAGCAGTTCTTC; clone_size: once; j_call: TRBJ2-1; v_call: TRBV11-2; d_call: .
cdr3_aa: CASSLWGDRGRAEAFF; cdr3_nt: TGTGCCAGCAGCTTGTGGGGGGACAGGGGGCGGGCTGAAGCTTTCTTT; clone_size: few; j_call: TRBJ1-1; v_call: TRBV7-2; d_call: TRBD1
cdr3_aa: CASSLLLGARDEQFF; cdr3_nt: TGCGCCAGCAGCTTGTTATTAGGGGCGCGCGATGAGCAGTTCTTC; clone_size: many; j_call: TRBJ2-1; v_call: TRBV5-1; d_call: .